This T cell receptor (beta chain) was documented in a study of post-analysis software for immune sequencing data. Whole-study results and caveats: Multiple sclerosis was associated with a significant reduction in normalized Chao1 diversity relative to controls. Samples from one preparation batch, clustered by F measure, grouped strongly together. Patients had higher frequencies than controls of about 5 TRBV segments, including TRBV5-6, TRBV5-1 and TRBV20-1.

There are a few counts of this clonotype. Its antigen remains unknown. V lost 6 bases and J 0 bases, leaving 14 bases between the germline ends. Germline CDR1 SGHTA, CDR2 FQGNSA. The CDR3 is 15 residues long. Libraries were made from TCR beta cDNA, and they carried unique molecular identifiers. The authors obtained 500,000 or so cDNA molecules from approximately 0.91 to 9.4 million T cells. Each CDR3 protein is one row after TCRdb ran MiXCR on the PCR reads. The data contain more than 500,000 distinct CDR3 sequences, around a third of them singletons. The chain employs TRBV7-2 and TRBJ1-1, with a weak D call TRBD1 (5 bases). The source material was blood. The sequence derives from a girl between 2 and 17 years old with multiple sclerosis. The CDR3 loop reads CASSSLGGMNTEAFF. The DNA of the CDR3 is TGTGCCAGCAGTTCTCTCGGGGGTATGAACACTGAAGCTTTCTTT. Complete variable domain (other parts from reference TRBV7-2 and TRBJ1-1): GAGVSQSPSNKVTEKGKDVELRCDPISGHTALYWYRQSLGQGLEFLIYFQGNSAPDKSGLPSDRFSAERTGGSVSTLTIQRTQQEDSAVYLCASSSLGGMNTEAFFGQGTRLTVV.